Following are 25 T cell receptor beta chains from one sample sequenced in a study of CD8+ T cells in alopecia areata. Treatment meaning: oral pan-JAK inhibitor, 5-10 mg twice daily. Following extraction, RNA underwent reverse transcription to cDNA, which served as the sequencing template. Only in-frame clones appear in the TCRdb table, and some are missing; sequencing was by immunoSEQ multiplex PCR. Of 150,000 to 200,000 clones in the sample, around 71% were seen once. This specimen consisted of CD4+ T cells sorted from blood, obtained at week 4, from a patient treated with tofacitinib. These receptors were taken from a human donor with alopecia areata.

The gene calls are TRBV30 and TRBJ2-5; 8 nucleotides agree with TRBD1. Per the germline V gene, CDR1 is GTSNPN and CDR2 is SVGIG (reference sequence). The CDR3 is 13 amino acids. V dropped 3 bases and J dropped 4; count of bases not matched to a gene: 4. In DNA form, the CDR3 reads TGTGCCTGGAGCTTTGACAGGGGAGAGACCCAGTACTTC. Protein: CAWSFDRGETQYF.

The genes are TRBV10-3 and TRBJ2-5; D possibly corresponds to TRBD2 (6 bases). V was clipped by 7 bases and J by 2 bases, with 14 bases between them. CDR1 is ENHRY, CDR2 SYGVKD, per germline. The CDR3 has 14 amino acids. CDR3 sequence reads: CAIKGDRGQETQYF. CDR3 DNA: TGTGCCATCAAAGGGGACCGGGGGCAAGAGACCCAGTACTTC.

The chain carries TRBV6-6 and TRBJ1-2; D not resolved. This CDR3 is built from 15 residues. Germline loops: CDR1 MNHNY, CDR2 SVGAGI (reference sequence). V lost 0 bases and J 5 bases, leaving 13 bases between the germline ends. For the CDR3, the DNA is TGTGCCAGCAGTTACTCGGTGCCAGAAACATATGGCTACACCTTC. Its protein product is CASSYSVPETYGYTF.

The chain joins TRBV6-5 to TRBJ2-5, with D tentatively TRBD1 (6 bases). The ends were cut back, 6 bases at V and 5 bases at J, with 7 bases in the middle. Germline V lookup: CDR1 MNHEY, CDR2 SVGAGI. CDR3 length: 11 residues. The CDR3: CASRQGETQYF. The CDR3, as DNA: TGTGCCAGCAGGCAGGGGGAGACCCAGTACTTC.

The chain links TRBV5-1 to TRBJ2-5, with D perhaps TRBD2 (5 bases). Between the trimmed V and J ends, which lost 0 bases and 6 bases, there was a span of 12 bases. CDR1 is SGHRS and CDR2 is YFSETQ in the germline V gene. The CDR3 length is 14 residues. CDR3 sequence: CASSLAEVGKTQYF. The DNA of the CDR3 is TGCGCCAGCAGCTTGGCGGAGGTCGGTAAGACCCAGTACTTC.

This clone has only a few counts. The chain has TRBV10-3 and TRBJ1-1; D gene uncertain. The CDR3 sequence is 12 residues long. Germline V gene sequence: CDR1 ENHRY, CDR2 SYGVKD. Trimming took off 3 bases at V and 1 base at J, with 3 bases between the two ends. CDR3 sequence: CAISDPNTEAFF. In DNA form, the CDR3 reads TGTGCCATCAGTGATCCGAACACTGAAGCTTTCTTT.

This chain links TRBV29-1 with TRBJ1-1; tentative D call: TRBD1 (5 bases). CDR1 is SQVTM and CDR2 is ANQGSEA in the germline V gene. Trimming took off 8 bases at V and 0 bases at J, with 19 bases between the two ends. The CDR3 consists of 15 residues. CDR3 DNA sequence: TGCAGCTCACTAAACCCCAGGGAGATGAACACTGAAGCTTTCTTT. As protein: CSSLNPREMNTEAFF. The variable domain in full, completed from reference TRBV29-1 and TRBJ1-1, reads SAVISQKPSRDICQRGTSLTIQCQVDSQVTMMFWYRQQPGQSLTLIATANQGSEATYESGFVIDKFPISRPNLTFSTLTVSNMSPEDSSIYLCSSLNPREMNTEAFFGQGTRLTVV.

The CDR3 protein is CASSLAGTGGYYEQYF. The CDR3 nucleotides read TGTGCCAGCAGCTTAGCTGGGACAGGGGGATACTACGAGCAGTACTTC. The rearrangement joins TRBV7-8 to TRBJ2-7, with 11 positions matching TRBD1. Per germline, CDR1 SGHVS and CDR2 FQNEAQ. J was trimmed by 3 bases and V by 0 bases; bases with no gene match: 4. The CDR3 consists of 16 residues.

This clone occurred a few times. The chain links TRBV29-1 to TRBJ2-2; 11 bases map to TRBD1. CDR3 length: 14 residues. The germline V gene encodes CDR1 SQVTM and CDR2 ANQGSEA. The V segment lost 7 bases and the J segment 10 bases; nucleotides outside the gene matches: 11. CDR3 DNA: TGCAGCGCCGCGGACAGGGGGCGCGGCGAGGAGCTGTTTTTT. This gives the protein CSAADRGRGEELFF.

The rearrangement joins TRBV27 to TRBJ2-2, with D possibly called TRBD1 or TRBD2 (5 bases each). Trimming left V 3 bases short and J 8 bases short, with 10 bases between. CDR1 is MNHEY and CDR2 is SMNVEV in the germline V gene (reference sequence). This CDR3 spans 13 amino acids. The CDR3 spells CASSFRGSGELFF. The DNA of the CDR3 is TGTGCCAGCAGTTTCCGGGGCAGTGGGGAGCTGTTTTTT.

The CDR3 reads CATSSQGNNQPQHF. The CDR3 bases are TGTGCCACCAGCAGTCAGGGGAACAATCAGCCCCAGCATTTT. The chain carries TRBV15 and TRBJ1-5; the D gene is possibly TRBD1 (6 bases). Between the trimmed V and J ends, which lost 3 bases and 3 bases, there was a span of 9 bases. The length of the CDR3 is 14 residues. The germline CDR1 and CDR2 sequences are LNHNV and YYDKDF (reference sequence). The variable domain in full, completed from reference TRBV15 and TRBJ1-5, reads DAMVIQNPRYQVTQFGKPVTLSCSQTLNHNVMYWYQQKSSQAPKLLFHYYDKDFNNEADTPDNFQSRRPNTSFCFLDIRSPGLGDTAMYLCATSSQGNNQPQHFGDGTRLSIL.

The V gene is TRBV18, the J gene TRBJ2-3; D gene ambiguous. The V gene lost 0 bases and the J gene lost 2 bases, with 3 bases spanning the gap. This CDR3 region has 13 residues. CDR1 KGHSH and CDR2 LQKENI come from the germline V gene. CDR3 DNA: TGTGCCAGCTCACCACCGACCACAGATACGCAGTATTTT. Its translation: CASSPPTTDTQYF. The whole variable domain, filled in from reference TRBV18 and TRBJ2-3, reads NAGVMQNPRHLVRRRGQEARLRCSPMKGHSHVYWYRQLPEEGLKFMVYLQKENIIDESGMPKERFSAEFPKEGPSILRIQQVVRGDSAAYFCASSPPTTDTQYFGPGTRLTVL.

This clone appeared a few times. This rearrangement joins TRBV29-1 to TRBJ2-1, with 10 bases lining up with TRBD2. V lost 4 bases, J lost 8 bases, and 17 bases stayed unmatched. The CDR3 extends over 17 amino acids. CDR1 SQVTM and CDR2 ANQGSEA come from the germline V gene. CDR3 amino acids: CSVVPRPAGGPRDEQFF. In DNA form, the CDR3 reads TGCAGCGTTGTGCCCCGGCCAGCGGGGGGGCCTAGGGATGAGCAGTTCTTC.

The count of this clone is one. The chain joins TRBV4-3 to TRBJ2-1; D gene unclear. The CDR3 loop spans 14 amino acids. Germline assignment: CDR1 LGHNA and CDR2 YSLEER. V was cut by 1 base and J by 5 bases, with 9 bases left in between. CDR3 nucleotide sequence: TGCGCCAGCAGCCAAGCGGACGGAGACAATGAGCAGTTCTTC. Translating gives CASSQADGDNEQFF.

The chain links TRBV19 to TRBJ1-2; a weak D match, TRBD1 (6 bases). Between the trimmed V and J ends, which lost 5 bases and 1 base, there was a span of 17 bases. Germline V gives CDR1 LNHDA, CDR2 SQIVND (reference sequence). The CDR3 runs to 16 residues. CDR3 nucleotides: TGTGCCAGTAGTCTCATGGCGGGACAAGTTAACTATGGCTACACCTTC. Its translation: CASSLMAGQVNYGYTF.

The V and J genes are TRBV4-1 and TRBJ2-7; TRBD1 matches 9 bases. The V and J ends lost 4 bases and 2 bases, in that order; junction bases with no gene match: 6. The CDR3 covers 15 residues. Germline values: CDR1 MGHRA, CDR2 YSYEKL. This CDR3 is CASSRTGGAPYEQYF. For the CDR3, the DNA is TGCGCCAGCAGCCGTACAGGGGGCGCCCCCTACGAGCAGTACTTC.

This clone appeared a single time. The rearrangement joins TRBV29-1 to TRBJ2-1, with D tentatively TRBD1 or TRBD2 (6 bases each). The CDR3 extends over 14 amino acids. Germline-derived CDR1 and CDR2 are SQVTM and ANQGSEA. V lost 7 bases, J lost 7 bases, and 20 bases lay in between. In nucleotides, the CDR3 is TGCAGCGCCCCGGGCTGGGGGGCGGGGAATGAGCAGTTCTTC. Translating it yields CSAPGWGAGNEQFF.

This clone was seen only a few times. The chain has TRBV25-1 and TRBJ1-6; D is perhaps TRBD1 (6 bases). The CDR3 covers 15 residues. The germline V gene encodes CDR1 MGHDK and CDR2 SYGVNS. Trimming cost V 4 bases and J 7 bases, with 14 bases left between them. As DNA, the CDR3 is TGTGCCAGCAGTGTCTCCGGGGGCCAAAATTCACCCCTCCACTTT. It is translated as CASSVSGGQNSPLHF.

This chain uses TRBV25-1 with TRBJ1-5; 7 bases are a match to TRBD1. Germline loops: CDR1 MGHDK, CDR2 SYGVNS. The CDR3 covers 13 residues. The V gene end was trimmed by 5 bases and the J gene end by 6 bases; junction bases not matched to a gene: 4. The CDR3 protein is CASSTGVSQPQHF. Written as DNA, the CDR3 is TGTGCCAGCAGTACAGGGGTGAGTCAGCCCCAGCATTTT.

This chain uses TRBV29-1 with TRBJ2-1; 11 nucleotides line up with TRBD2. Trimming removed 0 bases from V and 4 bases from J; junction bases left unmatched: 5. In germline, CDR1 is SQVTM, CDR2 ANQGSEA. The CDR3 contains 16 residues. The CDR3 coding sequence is TGCAGCGTTGAAGATCGCGGGACTAGCGGATACAATGAGCAGTTCTTC. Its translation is CSVEDRGTSGYNEQFF.

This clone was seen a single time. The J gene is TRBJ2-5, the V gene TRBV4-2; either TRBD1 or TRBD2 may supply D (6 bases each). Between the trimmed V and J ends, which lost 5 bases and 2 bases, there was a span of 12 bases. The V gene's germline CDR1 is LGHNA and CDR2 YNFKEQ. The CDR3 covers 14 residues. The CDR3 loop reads CASSLTGAQETQYF. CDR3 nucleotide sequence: TGTGCCAGCAGCTTGACGGGGGCACAAGAGACCCAGTACTTC.

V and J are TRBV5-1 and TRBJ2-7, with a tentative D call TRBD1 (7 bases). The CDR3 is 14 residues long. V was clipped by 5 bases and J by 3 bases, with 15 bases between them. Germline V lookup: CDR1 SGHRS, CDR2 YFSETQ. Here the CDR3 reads CASSLGTAGYEQYF. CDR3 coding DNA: TGCGCCAGCAGTTTAGGGACAGCGGGCTACGAGCAGTACTTC. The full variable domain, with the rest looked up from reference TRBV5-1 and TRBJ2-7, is KAGVTQTPRYLIKTRGQQVTLSCSPISGHRSVSWYQQTPGQGLQFLFEYFSETQRNKGNFPGRFSGRQFSNSRSEMNVSTLELGDSALYLCASSLGTAGYEQYFGPGTRLTVT.

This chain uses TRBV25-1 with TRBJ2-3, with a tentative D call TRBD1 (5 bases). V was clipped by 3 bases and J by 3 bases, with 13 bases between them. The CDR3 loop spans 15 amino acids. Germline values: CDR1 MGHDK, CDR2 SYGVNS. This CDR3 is CASSEQGGRTDTQYF. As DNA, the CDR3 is TGTGCCAGCAGTGAGCAGGGTGGAAGGACAGATACGCAGTATTTT.

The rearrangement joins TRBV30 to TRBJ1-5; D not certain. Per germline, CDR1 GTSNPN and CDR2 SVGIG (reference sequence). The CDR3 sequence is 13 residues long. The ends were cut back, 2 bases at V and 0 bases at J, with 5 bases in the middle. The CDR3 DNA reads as TGTGCCTGGAGTAGGAGTAGCAATCAGCCCCAGCATTTT. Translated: CAWSRSSNQPQHF.

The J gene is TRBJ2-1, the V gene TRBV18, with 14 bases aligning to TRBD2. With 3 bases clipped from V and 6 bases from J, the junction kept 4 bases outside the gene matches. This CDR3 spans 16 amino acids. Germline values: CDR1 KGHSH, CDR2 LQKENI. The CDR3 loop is CASSPLGLAGGNEQFF. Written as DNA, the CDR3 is TGTGCCAGCTCACCGCTTGGACTAGCGGGAGGCAATGAGCAGTTCTTC.